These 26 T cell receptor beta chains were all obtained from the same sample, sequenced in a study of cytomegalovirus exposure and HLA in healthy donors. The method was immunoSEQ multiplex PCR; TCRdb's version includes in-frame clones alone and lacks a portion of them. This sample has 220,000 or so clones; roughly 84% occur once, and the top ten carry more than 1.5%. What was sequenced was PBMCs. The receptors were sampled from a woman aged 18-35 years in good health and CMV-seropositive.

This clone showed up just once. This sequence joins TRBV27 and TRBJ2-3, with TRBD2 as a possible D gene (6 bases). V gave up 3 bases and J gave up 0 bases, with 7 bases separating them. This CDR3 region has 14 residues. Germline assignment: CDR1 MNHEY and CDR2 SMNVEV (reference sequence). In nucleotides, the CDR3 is TGTGCCAGCAGTTTCGGGAGAAGCACAGATACGCAGTATTTT. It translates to CASSFGRSTDTQYF.

Here the CDR3 DNA reads TGTGCCGTATTAAGGGGAGGAATCTATGGCTACACCTTC. It codes for CAVLRGGIYGYTF. The chain recombines TRBV19 with TRBJ1-2, with D possibly being TRBD1 (5 bases). Germline assignment: CDR1 LNHDA and CDR2 SQIVND (reference sequence). The V end lost 11 bases, the J end lost 4 bases, and 17 bases lay between the germline ends. This CDR3 contains 13 residues.

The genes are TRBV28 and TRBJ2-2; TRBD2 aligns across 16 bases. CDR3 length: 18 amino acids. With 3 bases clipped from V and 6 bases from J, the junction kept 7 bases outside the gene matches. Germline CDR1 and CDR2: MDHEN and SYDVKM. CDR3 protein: CASSFGTSGRARAGELFF. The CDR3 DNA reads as TGTGCCAGCAGTTTCGGGACTAGCGGGAGGGCCAGGGCCGGGGAGCTGTTTTTT.

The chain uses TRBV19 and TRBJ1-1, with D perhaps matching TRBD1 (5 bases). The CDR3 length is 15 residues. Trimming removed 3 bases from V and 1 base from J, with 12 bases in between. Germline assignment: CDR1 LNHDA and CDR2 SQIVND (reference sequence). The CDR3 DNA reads TGTGCCAGTAGTATGAGCGGGGCTCCGAACACTGAAGCTTTCTTT. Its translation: CASSMSGAPNTEAFF.

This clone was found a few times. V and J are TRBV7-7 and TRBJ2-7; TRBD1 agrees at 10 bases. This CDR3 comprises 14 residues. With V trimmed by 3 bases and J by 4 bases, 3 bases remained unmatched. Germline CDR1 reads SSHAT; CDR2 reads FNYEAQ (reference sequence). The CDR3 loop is CASSLGTGAYEQYF. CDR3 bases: TGTGCCAGCAGCTTGGGGACAGGGGCGTACGAGCAGTACTTC.

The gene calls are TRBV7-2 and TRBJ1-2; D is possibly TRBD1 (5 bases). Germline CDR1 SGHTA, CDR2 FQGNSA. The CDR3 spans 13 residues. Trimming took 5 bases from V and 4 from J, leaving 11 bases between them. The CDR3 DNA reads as TGTGCCAGCAGCCGGGACGGGGGCTATGGCTACACCTTC. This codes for CASSRDGGYGYTF.

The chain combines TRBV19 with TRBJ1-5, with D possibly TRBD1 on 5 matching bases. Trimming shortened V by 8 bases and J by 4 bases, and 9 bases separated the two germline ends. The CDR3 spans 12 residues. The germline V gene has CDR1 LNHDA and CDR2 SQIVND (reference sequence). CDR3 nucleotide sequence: TGTGCCAGTGGGGGGGTTAATCAGCCCCAGCATTTT. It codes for CASGGVNQPQHF.

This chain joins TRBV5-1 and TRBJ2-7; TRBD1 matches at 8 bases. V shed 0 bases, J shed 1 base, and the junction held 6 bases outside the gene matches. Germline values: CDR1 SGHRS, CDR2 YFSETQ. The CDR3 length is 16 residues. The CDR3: CASSLGGTGASYEQYF. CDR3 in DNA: TGCGCCAGCAGCTTGGGCGGGACAGGAGCTTCCTACGAGCAGTACTTC. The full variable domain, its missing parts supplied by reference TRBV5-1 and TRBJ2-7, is KAGVTQTPRYLIKTRGQQVTLSCSPISGHRSVSWYQQTPGQGLQFLFEYFSETQRNKGNFPGRFSGRQFSNSRSEMNVSTLELGDSALYLCASSLGGTGASYEQYFGPGTRLTVT.

DNA for the CDR3: TGTGCCAGCAGTGGGACAGGGGCTGGAAACACCATATATTTT. Protein product: CASSGTGAGNTIYF. The rearrangement links TRBV27 to TRBJ1-3; TRBD1 matches at 10 bases. With V trimmed by 5 bases and J by 2 bases, 0 bases remained unmatched. The CDR3 is made up of 14 amino acids. Per germline, CDR1 MNHEY and CDR2 SMNVEV (reference sequence).

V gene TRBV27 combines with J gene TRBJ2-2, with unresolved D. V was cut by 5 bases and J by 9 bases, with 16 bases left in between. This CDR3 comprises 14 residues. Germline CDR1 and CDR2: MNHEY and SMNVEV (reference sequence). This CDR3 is CASSITTEPRELFF. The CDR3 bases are TGTGCCAGCAGTATAACCACCGAGCCCCGGGAGCTGTTTTTT.

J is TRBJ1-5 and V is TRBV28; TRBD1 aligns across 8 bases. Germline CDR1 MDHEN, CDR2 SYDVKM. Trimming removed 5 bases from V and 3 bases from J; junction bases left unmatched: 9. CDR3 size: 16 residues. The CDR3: CASSHQTGAYNQPQHF. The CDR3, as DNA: TGTGCCAGCAGTCATCAGACAGGGGCCTACAATCAGCCCCAGCATTTT.

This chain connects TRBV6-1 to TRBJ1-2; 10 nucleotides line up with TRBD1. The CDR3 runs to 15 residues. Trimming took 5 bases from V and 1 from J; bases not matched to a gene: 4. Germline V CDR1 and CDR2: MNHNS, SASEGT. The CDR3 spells CASSSDRGYNYGYTF. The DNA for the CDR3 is TGTGCCAGCAGTTCGGACAGGGGGTATAACTATGGCTACACCTTC.

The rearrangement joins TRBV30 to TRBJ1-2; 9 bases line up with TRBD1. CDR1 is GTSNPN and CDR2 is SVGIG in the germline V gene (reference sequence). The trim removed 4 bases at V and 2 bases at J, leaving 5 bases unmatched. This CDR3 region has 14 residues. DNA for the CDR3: TGTGCCTGGACCCCGGGACAGGGAAACTATGGCTACACCTTC. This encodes CAWTPGQGNYGYTF.

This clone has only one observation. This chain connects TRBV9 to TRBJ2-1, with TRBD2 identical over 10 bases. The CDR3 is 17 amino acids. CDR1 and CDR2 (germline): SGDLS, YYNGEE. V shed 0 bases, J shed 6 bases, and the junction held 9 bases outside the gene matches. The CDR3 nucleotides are TGTGCCAGCAGCGTAGCCCTAGCGGGAGTAATCCCCAATGAGCAGTTCTTC. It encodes CASSVALAGVIPNEQFF.

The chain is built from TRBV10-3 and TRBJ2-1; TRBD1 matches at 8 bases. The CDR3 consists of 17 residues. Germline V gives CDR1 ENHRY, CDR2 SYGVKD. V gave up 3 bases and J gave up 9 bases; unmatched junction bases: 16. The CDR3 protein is CAISDAGGSVVPGEQFF. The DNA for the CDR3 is TGTGCCATCAGTGACGCAGGGGGCTCTGTTGTCCCAGGTGAGCAGTTCTTC.

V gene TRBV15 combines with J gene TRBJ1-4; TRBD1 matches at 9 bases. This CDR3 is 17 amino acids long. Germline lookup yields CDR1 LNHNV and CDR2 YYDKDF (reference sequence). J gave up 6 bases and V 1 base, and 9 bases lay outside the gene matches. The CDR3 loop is CATSRGLPRTGDEKLFF. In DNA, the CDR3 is TGTGCCACCAGCAGAGGCCTCCCCCGGACAGGGGATGAAAAACTGTTTTTT.

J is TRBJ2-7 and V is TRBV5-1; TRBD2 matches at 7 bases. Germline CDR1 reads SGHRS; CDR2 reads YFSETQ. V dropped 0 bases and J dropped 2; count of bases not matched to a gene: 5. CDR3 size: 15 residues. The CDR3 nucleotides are TGCGCCAGCAGCTTGGACGTTGGGGGGGCCTACGAGCAGTACTTC. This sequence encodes CASSLDVGGAYEQYF.

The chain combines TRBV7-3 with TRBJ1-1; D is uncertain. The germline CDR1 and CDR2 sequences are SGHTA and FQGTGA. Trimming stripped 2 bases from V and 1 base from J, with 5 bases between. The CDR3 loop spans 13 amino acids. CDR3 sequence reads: CASSLRQNTEAFF. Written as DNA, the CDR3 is TGTGCCAGCAGCTTACGACAGAACACTGAAGCTTTCTTT. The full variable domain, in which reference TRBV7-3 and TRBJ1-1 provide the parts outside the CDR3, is GAGVSQTPSNKVTEKGKYVELRCDPISGHTALYWYRQSLGQGPEFLIYFQGTGAADDSGLPNDRFFAVRPEGSVSTLKIQRTERGDSAVYLCASSLRQNTEAFFGQGTRLTVV.

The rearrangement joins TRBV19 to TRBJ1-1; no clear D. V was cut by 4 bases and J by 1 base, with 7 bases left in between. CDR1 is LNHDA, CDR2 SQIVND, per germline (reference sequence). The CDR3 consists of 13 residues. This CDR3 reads CASSNSGNTEAFF. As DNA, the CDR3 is TGTGCCAGTAGTAATAGCGGGAACACTGAAGCTTTCTTT.

The CDR3 DNA reads as TGTGCCAGCGGGCCGGGACAGGGAAACTATGGCTACACCTTC. Its translation: CASGPGQGNYGYTF. This rearrangement joins TRBV28 to TRBJ1-2; 9 bases map to TRBD1. CDR1 MDHEN and CDR2 SYDVKM come from the germline V gene. V lost 8 bases and J lost 2; bases outside the gene matches: 6. The CDR3 consists of 14 residues.

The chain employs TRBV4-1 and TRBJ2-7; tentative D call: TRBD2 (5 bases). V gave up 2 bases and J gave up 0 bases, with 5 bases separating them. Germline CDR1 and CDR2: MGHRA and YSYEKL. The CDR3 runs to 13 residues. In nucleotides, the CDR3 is TGCGCCAGCAGCCAAACTAGCTCCTACGAGCAGTACTTC. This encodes CASSQTSSYEQYF.

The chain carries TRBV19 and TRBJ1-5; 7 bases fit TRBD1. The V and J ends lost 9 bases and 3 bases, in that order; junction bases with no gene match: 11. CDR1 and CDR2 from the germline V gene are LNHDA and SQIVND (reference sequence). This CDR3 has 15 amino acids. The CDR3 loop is CASEATGRINQPQHF. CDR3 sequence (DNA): TGTGCCAGCGAAGCGACAGGGCGAATCAATCAGCCCCAGCATTTT.

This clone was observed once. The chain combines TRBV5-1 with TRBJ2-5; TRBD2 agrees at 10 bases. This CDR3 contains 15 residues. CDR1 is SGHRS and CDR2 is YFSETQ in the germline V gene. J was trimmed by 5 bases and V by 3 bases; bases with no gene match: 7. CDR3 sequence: CASSSPSGRAETQYF. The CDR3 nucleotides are TGCGCCAGCAGCTCCCCCAGCGGGAGGGCGGAGACCCAGTACTTC.

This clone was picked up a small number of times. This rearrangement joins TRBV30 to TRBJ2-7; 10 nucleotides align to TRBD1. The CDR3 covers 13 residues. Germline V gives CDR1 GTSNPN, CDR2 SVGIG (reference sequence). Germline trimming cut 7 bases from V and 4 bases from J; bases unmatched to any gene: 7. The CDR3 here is CASERDRGYEQYF. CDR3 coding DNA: TGTGCCTCCGAACGGGACAGGGGTTACGAGCAGTACTTC.

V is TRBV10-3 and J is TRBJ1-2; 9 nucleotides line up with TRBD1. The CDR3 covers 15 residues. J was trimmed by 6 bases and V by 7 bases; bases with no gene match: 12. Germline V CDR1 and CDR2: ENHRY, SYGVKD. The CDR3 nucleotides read TGTGCCATCACCACCGATCCGGACAGGGGCAATGGCTACACCTTC. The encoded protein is CAITTDPDRGNGYTF.

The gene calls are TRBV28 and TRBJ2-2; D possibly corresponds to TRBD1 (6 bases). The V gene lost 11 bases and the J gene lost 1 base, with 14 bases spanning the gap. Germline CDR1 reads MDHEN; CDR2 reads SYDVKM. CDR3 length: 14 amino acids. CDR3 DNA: TGTGCCGGAAACAGGGAATTGAACACCGGGGAGCTGTTTTTT. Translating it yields CAGNRELNTGELFF.